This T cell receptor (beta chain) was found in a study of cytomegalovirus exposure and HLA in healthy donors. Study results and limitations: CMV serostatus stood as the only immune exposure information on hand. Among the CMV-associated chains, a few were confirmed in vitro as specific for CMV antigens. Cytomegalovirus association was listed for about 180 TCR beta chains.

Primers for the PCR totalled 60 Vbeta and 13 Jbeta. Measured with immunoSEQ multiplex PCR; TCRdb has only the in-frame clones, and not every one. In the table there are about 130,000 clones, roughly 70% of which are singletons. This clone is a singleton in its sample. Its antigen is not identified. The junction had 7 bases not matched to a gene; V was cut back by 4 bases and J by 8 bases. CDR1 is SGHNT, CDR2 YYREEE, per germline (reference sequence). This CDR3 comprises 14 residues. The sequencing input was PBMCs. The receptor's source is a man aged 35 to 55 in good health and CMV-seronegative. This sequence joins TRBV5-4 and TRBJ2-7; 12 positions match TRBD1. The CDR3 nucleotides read TGTGCCAGCAGCCCGGGACAGGGGGCAACAAAGCAGTACTTC. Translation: CASSPGQGATKQYF. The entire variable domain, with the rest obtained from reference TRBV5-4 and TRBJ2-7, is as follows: ETGVTQSPTHLIKTRGQQVTLRCSSQSGHNTVSWYQQALGQGPQFIFQYYREEENGRGNFPPRFSGLQFPNYSSELNVNALELDDSALYLCASSPGQGATKQYFGPGTRLTVT.